The next 10 T cell receptor beta chains were all read from a single sample in a study of T cell repertoires in cytomegalovirus infection. In TCRdb, the reads were re-called with MiXCR into one record per CDR3 protein. In the table there are 300,000 to 450,000 distinct CDR3 sequences, about a sixth of which are singletons. Input material: PBMCs. These receptors were taken from a human donor in good health (CMV status not recorded). Some clones in this sample may be carry-over from other donors' samples.

The J gene is TRBJ2-5, the V gene TRBV11-2, with D perhaps TRBD1 (6 bases). This CDR3 contains 15 residues. V was shortened by 4 bases and J by 1 base, with 13 bases between the two germline ends. Per the germline V gene, CDR1 is SGHAT and CDR2 is FQNNGV. CDR3 loop: CASSSSTGIQETQYF. The CDR3 bases are TGTGCCAGCAGCTCCTCTACAGGGATCCAAGAGACCCAGTACTTC.

This clonotype was counted many times. The chain combines TRBV7-6 with TRBJ2-7, with 7 bases lining up with TRBD1. Germline V gene sequence: CDR1 SGHVS, CDR2 FNYEAQ. There are 15 residues in the CDR3. V was pared by 6 bases and J by 3 bases, with 11 bases of the junction left unmatched. The CDR3 region is CASSYRQGWVYEQYF. The CDR3 DNA is TGTGCCAGCAGTTACCGACAGGGCTGGGTCTACGAGCAGTACTTC.

A remark on this clonotype: A much bigger clone sits one base away, suggesting this may be a read error. The CDR3 sequence is CASSLTTSSYNELFF. DNA for the CDR3: TGTGCCAGCAGCTTGACTACTAGCTCCTACAATGAGCTGTTCTTC. This chain connects TRBV7-8 to TRBJ2-1; D perhaps matches TRBD2 (6 bases). This CDR3 is 15 amino acids long. Per the germline V gene, CDR1 is SGHVS and CDR2 is FQNEAQ.

This clonotype was counted a few times. The J gene is TRBJ2-1, the V gene TRBV5-1, with TRBD1 identical over 10 bases. V shed 1 base, J shed 6 bases, and the junction held 4 bases outside the gene matches. The CDR3 has 15 residues. From germline, CDR1 is SGHRS and CDR2 YFSETQ. The CDR3 DNA reads TGCGCCAGCAGCTTGTTAGGACAGGGGGGCAATGAGCAGTTCTTC. This encodes CASSLLGQGGNEQFF. Full variable domain (missing parts from reference TRBV5-1 and TRBJ2-1): KAGVTQTPRYLIKTRGQQVTLSCSPISGHRSVSWYQQTPGQGLQFLFEYFSETQRNKGNFPGRFSGRQFSNSRSEMNVSTLELGDSALYLCASSLLGQGGNEQFFGPGTRLTVL.

This clonotype has only a few counts. This rearrangement joins TRBV12-3 or TRBV12-4 to TRBJ2-5; 9 bases are a match to TRBD1. This CDR3 has 14 amino acids. Trimming took 4 bases from V and 5 from J; bases not matched to a gene: 5. CDR3 amino acids: CASSSQGAHETQYF. Written as DNA, the CDR3 is TGTGCCAGCAGTTCACAGGGGGCGCATGAGACCCAGTACTTC.

CDR3 amino acids: CANRDRGYGYTF. CDR3 coding DNA: TGTGCCAACCGGGACAGGGGCTATGGCTACACCTTC. The J gene is TRBJ1-2, the V gene TRBV28, with 10 nucleotides matching TRBD1. In germline, CDR1 is MDHEN, CDR2 SYDVKM. Germline trimming cut 10 bases from V and 4 bases from J; bases unmatched to any gene: 3. This CDR3 has 12 residues.

This clonotype showed up many times. The chain joins TRBV12-3 or TRBV12-4 to TRBJ2-3; TRBD1 matches at 8 bases. V shed 4 bases and J 2 bases; nucleotides not matched to a gene: 2. CDR3 size: 14 residues. The CDR3 DNA reads as TGTGCCAGCAGTTACAGGGGGAACACAGATACGCAGTATTTT. This encodes CASSYRGNTDTQYF.

This chain connects TRBV29-1 to TRBJ2-7, with D possibly called TRBD1 or TRBD2 (6 bases each). Germline V CDR1 and CDR2: SQVTM, ANQGSEA. CDR3 length equals 13 residues. V was trimmed by 5 bases and J by 3 bases, leaving 14 bases between them. DNA for the CDR3: TGCAGCGTTTGCGAGGGGGGAGACTACGAGCAGTACTTC. Residues: CSVCEGGDYEQYF.

The gene calls are TRBV7-9 and TRBJ2-7; 8 bases are a match to TRBD1. Trimming at V came to 11 bases and at J to 4 bases, leaving 7 bases not matched to a gene. Germline lookup yields CDR1 SEHNR and CDR2 FQNEAQ (reference sequence). This CDR3 has 12 amino acids. CDR3 nucleotides: TGTGCCGTAGAGACAGGGGTGTACGAGCAGTACTTC. Amino acids: CAVETGVYEQYF.

On this clonotype: Its ends do not fully match the called genes, so a read error is possible. This chain connects TRBV20-1 to TRBJ1-5; D possibly corresponds to TRBD1 (5 bases). The CDR3 runs to 13 residues. The V gene's germline CDR1 is DFQATT and CDR2 SNEGSKA (reference sequence). CDR3 residues: CSAREDIDQPQHF. CDR3 DNA sequence: TGCAGTGCGAGAGAGGACATAGATCAGCCCCAGCATTTT.